A selection of T cell receptor beta chains follows, all from one sample in a study of identical twins. MiXCR, applied by TCRdb to the 5' RACE reads, yields one record per CDR3 protein. The table has 600,000 to 800,000 distinct CDR3 sequences, around 20% seen once; the top ten hold around 4.4%. The same data also contributed to another study, on T cells expressing NK-cell markers.

The sample comprised PBMCs. Receptors were obtained from a woman under 30 in good health. Each CDR3 is given with its conserved first and last residue. The order of the fields is clone size, D gene, J gene, V gene, CDR3 DNA, CDR3 protein. A D gene is named only where the DNA matches it firmly. Rows may omit the clone size; those that give it use once, few, many or a size class.

clone size: few; D gene: TRBD1; J gene: TRBJ2-7; V gene: TRBV20-1; CDR3 DNA: TGCAGTGCTGCGTACGGACAGGCAGTCGAGCAGTACTTC; CDR3 protein: CSAAYGQAVEQYF
clone size: few; D gene: -; J gene: TRBJ2-1; V gene: TRBV5-6; CDR3 DNA: TGTGCCAGCAGCAACGACTACTCCTACAATGAGCAGTTCTTC; CDR3 protein: CASSNDYSYNEQFF
clone size: once; D gene: -; J gene: TRBJ2-3; V gene: TRBV20-1; CDR3 DNA: TGCAGTGCTAGAGATTGGGTTACCGGAGATACGCAGTATTTT; CDR3 protein: CSARDWVTGDTQYF
clone size: many; D gene: TRBD2; J gene: TRBJ2-5; V gene: TRBV3-1; CDR3 DNA: TGTGCCAGCAGCCCCCAGCGGGAGTACCAAGAGACCCAGTACTTC; CDR3 protein: CASSPQREYQETQYF
clone size: -; D gene: -; J gene: TRBJ2-7; V gene: TRBV28; CDR3 DNA: TGTGCGACAGGCTCCGGGGGCGGGACCTACGAGCAGTACTTC; CDR3 protein: CATGSGGGTYEQYF
clone size: many; D gene: TRBD1; J gene: TRBJ2-3; V gene: TRBV20-1; CDR3 DNA: TGCAGTGCTGGACCTTGGGACAGGGAAGATACGCAGTATTTT; CDR3 protein: CSAGPWDREDTQYF
clone size: -; D gene: -; J gene: TRBJ2-3; V gene: TRBV20-1; CDR3 DNA: TGCAGTGCTAGAGACGGCGGGTCTGGCACAGATACGCAGTATTTT; CDR3 protein: CSARDGGSGTDTQYF
clone size: many; D gene: -; J gene: TRBJ2-7; V gene: TRBV10-2; CDR3 DNA: TGCGCCAGCAGTGTTATGCAGGGACTTCTATTCTACGAGCAGTACTTC; CDR3 protein: CASSVMQGLLFYEQYF
clone size: few; D gene: -; J gene: TRBJ1-1; V gene: TRBV20-1; CDR3 DNA: TGCAGTGCCGTAGACATCATCCGGGCTTTCTTT; CDR3 protein: CSAVDIIRAFF
clone size: few; D gene: -; J gene: TRBJ1-5; V gene: TRBV10-2; CDR3 DNA: TGCGCCAGCAGTATAGACGGGACGTGGCAGCCCCAGCATTTT; CDR3 protein: CASSIDGTWQPQHF
clone size: -; D gene: TRBD1; J gene: TRBJ2-7; V gene: TRBV12-3/TRBV12-4; CDR3 DNA: TGTGCCAGCGCCAAGGGTCCGACAGGGGGCCGCGAGCAGTACTTC; CDR3 protein: CASAKGPTGGREQYF
clone size: few; D gene: TRBD2; J gene: TRBJ2-1; V gene: TRBV6-5; CDR3 DNA: TGTGCCAGCAGTTCGCGGGAGTCGGACAATGAGCAGTTCTTC; CDR3 protein: CASSSRESDNEQFF
clone size: -; D gene: -; J gene: TRBJ2-1; V gene: TRBV12-3/TRBV12-4; CDR3 DNA: TGTGCCAGCAGTTTGTTCGGGGGGCGTTTTCAGTTCTTC; CDR3 protein: CASSLFGGRFQFF
clone size: few; D gene: -; J gene: TRBJ1-2; V gene: TRBV11-2; CDR3 DNA: TGTGCCAGCAGCTTAGTTGGGGGTATGGACTACACCTTC; CDR3 protein: CASSLVGGMDYTF
clone size: few; D gene: -; J gene: TRBJ2-7; V gene: TRBV7-2; CDR3 DNA: TGTGCCAGCAGCTGGGGGGCAGCCTCCTCCTACGAGCAGTACTTC; CDR3 protein: CASSWGAASSYEQYF
clone size: -; D gene: -; J gene: TRBJ2-7; V gene: TRBV9; CDR3 DNA: TGTGCCAGCAGCGTAGGGGACTCCCCACACGAGCAGTACTTC; CDR3 protein: CASSVGDSPHEQYF
clone size: many; D gene: -; J gene: TRBJ2-7; V gene: TRBV12-3/TRBV12-4; CDR3 DNA: TGTGCCAGCAGTTTACGTACCGAGCAGTACTTC; CDR3 protein: CASSLRTEQYF
clone size: -; D gene: -; J gene: TRBJ2-7; V gene: TRBV29-1; CDR3 DNA: TGCAGCGTTGACCGGGACTACGAGCAGTACTTC; CDR3 protein: CSVDRDYEQYF
clone size: few; D gene: TRBD2; J gene: TRBJ2-1; V gene: TRBV5-1; CDR3 DNA: TGCGCCAGCAGCACCGGGAGGGATGAGCAGTTCTTC; CDR3 protein: CASSTGRDEQFF
clone size: -; D gene: -; J gene: TRBJ2-5; V gene: TRBV2; CDR3 DNA: TGTGCCAGCAGGGTCTTGGAGCGGCAAGAGACCCAGTACTTC; CDR3 protein: CASRVLERQETQYF
clone size: -; D gene: -; J gene: TRBJ2-1; V gene: TRBV7-7; CDR3 DNA: TGTGCCAGCAGCCCGCGACTCGGAGGGGGGTACAATGAGCAGTTCTTC; CDR3 protein: CASSPRLGGGYNEQFF
clone size: few; D gene: -; J gene: TRBJ2-3; V gene: TRBV10-3; CDR3 DNA: TGTGCCGGGGGGGGCAACACAGATACGCAGTATTTT; CDR3 protein: CAGGGNTDTQYF
clone size: -; D gene: -; J gene: TRBJ1-1; V gene: TRBV5-1; CDR3 DNA: TGCGCCAGCGGATTAGGGGGGACCGCAGCTTTCTTT; CDR3 protein: CASGLGGTAAFF
clone size: once; D gene: -; J gene: TRBJ2-1; V gene: TRBV12-3/TRBV12-4; CDR3 DNA: TGTGCCAGCAGTTTCGTAGATGGTGAGCAGTTCTTC; CDR3 protein: CASSFVDGEQFF
clone size: few; D gene: TRBD2; J gene: TRBJ2-1; V gene: TRBV7-9; CDR3 DNA: TGTGCCAGCAGCTTAGGCGTCTTTGCTAGCGGCTACAATGAGCAGTTCTTC; CDR3 protein: CASSLGVFASGYNEQFF
clone size: many; D gene: -; J gene: TRBJ1-1; V gene: TRBV5-8; CDR3 DNA: TGTGCCAGCAGCTTCCCCCGCACTGAAGCTTTCTTT; CDR3 protein: CASSFPRTEAFF
clone size: many; D gene: TRBD2; J gene: TRBJ2-1; V gene: TRBV24-1; CDR3 DNA: TGTGCCACCAGTGATCCGACTAGCGGATACAATGAGCAGTTCTTC; CDR3 protein: CATSDPTSGYNEQFF
clone size: few; D gene: -; J gene: TRBJ2-1; V gene: TRBV24-1; CDR3 DNA: TGTGCCACCAGTGATTCTGGCAGGGGCAGGAATGAGCAGTTCTTC; CDR3 protein: CATSDSGRGRNEQFF
clone size: -; D gene: TRBD1; J gene: TRBJ2-7; V gene: TRBV6-2/TRBV6-3; CDR3 DNA: TGTGCCAGCATTGAGGCCCAAAAGGCCGGGACAGGGACCTACGAGCAGTACTTC; CDR3 protein: CASIEAQKAGTGTYEQYF
clone size: few; D gene: TRBD2; J gene: TRBJ2-1; V gene: TRBV7-6; CDR3 DNA: TGTGCCAGCACCGCGGGGGGGGGCCTCCCCTACAATGAGCAGTTCTTC; CDR3 protein: CASTAGGGLPYNEQFF
clone size: few; D gene: TRBD1; J gene: TRBJ2-2; V gene: TRBV10-2; CDR3 DNA: TGCGCCAGCACCTGGACAGGCCCTAACACCGGGGAGCTGTTTTTT; CDR3 protein: CASTWTGPNTGELFF
clone size: -; D gene: -; J gene: TRBJ2-1; V gene: TRBV12-3/TRBV12-4; CDR3 DNA: TGTGCCAGCAGTTTACAGAAAAACAATGAGCAGTTCTTC; CDR3 protein: CASSLQKNNEQFF
clone size: -; D gene: TRBD2; J gene: TRBJ2-5; V gene: TRBV20-1; CDR3 DNA: TGCAGTGCTAGAAGACTAGCGGGGGGTGGGGAGACCCAGTACTTC; CDR3 protein: CSARRLAGGGETQYF
clone size: -; D gene: -; J gene: TRBJ2-5; V gene: TRBV6-1; CDR3 DNA: TGTGCCAGCAGCGCCGGACAGTATGAGACCCAGTACTTC; CDR3 protein: CASSAGQYETQYF
clone size: few; D gene: -; J gene: TRBJ1-1; V gene: TRBV20-1; CDR3 DNA: TGCAGTGCTAGAGATGGGGGGAGGAACACTGAAGCTTTCTTT; CDR3 protein: CSARDGGRNTEAFF
clone size: many; D gene: TRBD1; J gene: TRBJ1-2; V gene: TRBV6-1; CDR3 DNA: TGTGCCAGCAGTGGACAGGGAGGGTGGGGCTATGGCTACACCTTC; CDR3 protein: CASSGQGGWGYGYTF
clone size: few; D gene: -; J gene: TRBJ2-5; V gene: TRBV7-6; CDR3 DNA: TGTGCCAGCAGCCCCGGAAGAGGTACCCAGTACTTC; CDR3 protein: CASSPGRGTQYF
clone size: -; D gene: -; J gene: TRBJ1-2; V gene: TRBV10-3; CDR3 DNA: TGTGCCATCAACGGGGGGCTACATGGCTACACCTTC; CDR3 protein: CAINGGLHGYTF
clone size: -; D gene: -; J gene: TRBJ2-5; V gene: TRBV15; CDR3 DNA: TGTGCCACCAGCAGAGGATCGGGGGTAGAGACCCAGTACTTC; CDR3 protein: CATSRGSGVETQYF
clone size: -; D gene: -; J gene: TRBJ2-7; V gene: TRBV4-2; CDR3 DNA: TGTGCCAGCAGCCGGGGCCGGGGGCCGAGCTCCTACGAGCAGTACTTC; CDR3 protein: CASSRGRGPSSYEQYF
clone size: many; D gene: -; J gene: TRBJ2-1; V gene: TRBV20-1; CDR3 DNA: TGCAGTGTCATGACGGCCAGCTCCTACAATGAGCAGTTCTTC; CDR3 protein: CSVMTASSYNEQFF
clone size: -; D gene: -; J gene: TRBJ1-5; V gene: TRBV10-3; CDR3 DNA: TGTGCCATCAGTGAGATGGGGGGAGTAGGCAATCAGCCCCAGCATTTT; CDR3 protein: CAISEMGGVGNQPQHF
clone size: few; D gene: -; J gene: TRBJ1-1; V gene: TRBV11-2; CDR3 DNA: TGTGCCAGCGCAGGGCACACTGAAGCTTTCTTT; CDR3 protein: CASAGHTEAFF
clone size: once; D gene: TRBD1; J gene: TRBJ1-1; V gene: TRBV12-3/TRBV12-4; CDR3 DNA: TGTGCCAGCAGTCCGGCCGACAGGGGCATCACTGAAGCTTTCTTT; CDR3 protein: CASSPADRGITEAFF
clone size: few; D gene: -; J gene: TRBJ2-1; V gene: TRBV12-3/TRBV12-4; CDR3 DNA: TGTGCCAGCAGTTTGGCGGACGATAGTTACTACAATGAGCAGTTCTTC; CDR3 protein: CASSLADDSYYNEQFF
clone size: few; D gene: -; J gene: TRBJ2-5; V gene: TRBV20-1; CDR3 DNA: TGCAGTGCTCAACTTCGAGAGACCCAGTACTTC; CDR3 protein: CSAQLRETQYF
clone size: -; D gene: -; J gene: TRBJ1-2; V gene: TRBV29-1; CDR3 DNA: TGCAGCGTTGAAGAGGGAGGGGACGGCTATGGCTACACCTTC; CDR3 protein: CSVEEGGDGYGYTF
clone size: -; D gene: TRBD2; J gene: TRBJ2-7; V gene: TRBV20-1; CDR3 DNA: TGCAGTGCTGAGGGGGGGACTAGCGGGAGTAGGGTTTTCGGCGAGCAGTACTTC; CDR3 protein: CSAEGGTSGSRVFGEQYF
clone size: -; D gene: -; J gene: TRBJ2-5; V gene: TRBV7-8; CDR3 DNA: TGTGCCAGCAGCTCCGAAGTGGGGACCCAGTACTTC; CDR3 protein: CASSSEVGTQYF
clone size: -; D gene: TRBD2; J gene: TRBJ2-7; V gene: TRBV9; CDR3 DNA: TGTGCCAGCAGCGTAGAAGGCGGGGGGGGGTCCTACGAGCAGTACTTC; CDR3 protein: CASSVEGGGGSYEQYF
clone size: -; D gene: -; J gene: TRBJ2-3; V gene: TRBV29-1; CDR3 DNA: TGCAGCGTTGAAGATTCGCTACACACAGATACGCAGTATTTT; CDR3 protein: CSVEDSLHTDTQYF
clone size: few; D gene: TRBD1; J gene: TRBJ1-5; V gene: TRBV5-1; CDR3 DNA: TGCGCCAGCAGACCGGACAGGGGAAATCAGCCCCAGCATTTT; CDR3 protein: CASRPDRGNQPQHF
clone size: few; D gene: -; J gene: TRBJ2-5; V gene: TRBV20-1; CDR3 DNA: TGCAGTGCCAGGGTCCAATGGGGGGAGACCCAGTACTTC; CDR3 protein: CSARVQWGETQYF
clone size: -; D gene: -; J gene: TRBJ1-5; V gene: TRBV20-1; CDR3 DNA: TGCAGTGCTAGAGAAAACTGGGGAATTAGCAATCAGCCCCAGCATTTT; CDR3 protein: CSARENWGISNQPQHF
clone size: many; D gene: -; J gene: TRBJ1-4; V gene: TRBV5-6; CDR3 DNA: TGTGCCAGCGGCTCTCTGAGAAATGGAGGGGAAAAACTGTTTTTT; CDR3 protein: CASGSLRNGGEKLFF
clone size: -; D gene: -; J gene: TRBJ1-1; V gene: TRBV15; CDR3 DNA: TGTGCCACCAGCAGAGATCGTGGGAGAAACACTGAAGCTTTCTTT; CDR3 protein: CATSRDRGRNTEAFF
clone size: few; D gene: TRBD1; J gene: TRBJ2-7; V gene: TRBV27; CDR3 DNA: TGTGCCAGCAGTTTCCGGGACAGGGGTTTGTACGAGCAGTACTTC; CDR3 protein: CASSFRDRGLYEQYF
clone size: few; D gene: TRBD2; J gene: TRBJ2-1; V gene: TRBV20-1; CDR3 DNA: TGCAGTGCTAGATATCCCCGGACTAGCGGGAGTAATGAGCAGTTCTTC; CDR3 protein: CSARYPRTSGSNEQFF
clone size: few; D gene: -; J gene: TRBJ1-1; V gene: TRBV5-1; CDR3 DNA: TGCGCCAGCAGCTTGGAGGGGGGCAGCCGTGAAGCTTTCTTT; CDR3 protein: CASSLEGGSREAFF
clone size: -; D gene: TRBD2; J gene: TRBJ2-1; V gene: TRBV5-1; CDR3 DNA: TGCGCCAGCAGCTTGGTTGGGGGAGGGCCCGCCAATGAGCAGTTCTTC; CDR3 protein: CASSLVGGGPANEQFF